This T cell receptor beta chain was identified in a study of blood T cell repertoires in COVID-19. Study at large: Spain, Italy and the United States supplied samples that represented acute and convalescent COVID-19. The cDNA or gDNA used as material had been derived from T cells, B-cell-depleted T cells, or PBMCs.

Original analysis: By means of reference gene primer amplification, nucleated cell counts were estimated. Method: immunoSEQ multiplex PCR; TCRdb's copy keeps in-frame clones and lacks some. V and J calls and clone size are copied from that table; D and trimming were computed from the DNA. The table has some 73,000 clones, approximately 86% seen once. Seattle researchers signed up patients amid active infection and tracked them longitudinally. V was shortened by 2 bases and J by 4 bases, with 15 bases between the two germline ends. Germline CDR1 KGHSH, CDR2 LQKENI. There are 16 residues in the CDR3. The sequenced sample consisted of peripheral blood. The V and J genes are TRBV18 and TRBJ1-3; D unclear. This receptor was identified in a man older than 75 with COVID-19, enrolled during active disease. In DNA form, the CDR3 reads TGTGCCAGCTCACCAAATACAGTTTCCTCGGGAAACACCATATATTTT. Its translation: CASSPNTVSSGNTIYF.